This T cell receptor (beta chain) is drawn from a study of tumor-infiltrating lymphocytes in primary liver carcinoma. Whole-study context: The study obtained roughly 3.5 to 7.5 million productive TCRbeta reads per sample, similar across tissue types.

They got blood RNA out of unsorted whole blood and also pulled out germline DNA. The CDR3 spans 13 residues. The germline gives CDR1 MNHNS, CDR2 SASEGT. Trimming left V 1 base short and J 8 bases short, with 10 bases between. cDNA specific to TCR beta was made from roughly 500 ng of total RNA, with a constant-region primer employed for priming. Slightly modified ARM-PCR served as the procedure for the TCR beta libraries. These libraries came from three rounds of nested multiplex PCR. TRBV1-TRBV30 forward primers paired with a C-beta reverse primer were used in the first two PCR rounds, which ran around 10 cycles each. TCRdb passed the multiplex PCR reads through MiXCR, listing each CDR3 protein once. The sample yields about 180,000 distinct CDR3 sequences, 50% to 75% seen once.

Sequenced input: peripheral blood. V is TRBV6-1 and J is TRBJ2-3; the D gene could be TRBD1 or TRBD2 (5 bases each). This receptor was taken from a middle-aged man with primary liver carcinoma and hepatitis B virus infection. CDR3 coding DNA: TGTGCCAGCAGTGAAGGGCAAGGGACTACGCAGTATTTT. It encodes CASSEGQGTTQYF.